The next 30 T cell receptor beta chains were all read from a single sample in a study of shared clonotypes between healthy human individuals. The assay was immunoSEQ multiplex PCR, and TCRdb's table has in-frame clones only and misses some. The sample holds about 770,000 clones, about two thirds seen once. The sequenced sample consisted of memory CD4+ T cells sorted from blood. Subset noted: CD45RA-negative fraction. These receptors all stem from a woman aged 25 to 39 in good health.

V usage is TRBV1 and J usage is TRBJ2-5. TRBV1 is a pseudogene locus. The CDR3 consists of 15 residues. The CDR3 coding sequence is TGCACCAGCAGCCACTACACCCCCAAGCAGGAGACCCAGTACTTC. Translating it yields CTSSHYTPKQETQYF.

The J gene is TRBJ2-1, the V gene TRBV2; D may be TRBD2 (6 bases). The germline CDR1 and CDR2 sequences are SNHLY and FYNNEI. V lost 6 bases and J lost 10, with 19 bases in between. This CDR3 is 14 amino acids long. The DNA for the CDR3 is TGTGCCAGCAGACCCGGTCTAGCGTCCGGGGAGCAGTTCTTC. Its translation is CASRPGLASGEQFF.

This chain joins TRBV28 and TRBJ2-5; possibly TRBD2 for D (5 bases). The CDR3 has 15 residues. V lost 4 bases, J lost 5 bases, and 17 bases lay in between. Germline CDR1 reads MDHEN; CDR2 reads SYDVKM. CDR3 protein: CASSSRRSRGETQYF. CDR3 nucleotide sequence: TGTGCCAGCAGTTCCCGCAGATCTAGAGGGGAGACCCAGTACTTC.

In DNA form, the CDR3 reads TGTGCCAGCAGCTTGGGGATAGCGGGGGCCTACGAGCAGTACTTC. Protein sequence: CASSLGIAGAYEQYF. This chain connects TRBV5-4 to TRBJ2-7; 9 nucleotides match TRBD2. The CDR3 spans 15 residues. The germline V gene has CDR1 SGHNT and CDR2 YYREEE (reference sequence). The junction had 3 bases not matched to a gene; V was cut back by 0 bases and J by 2 bases.

In this sample, this clone turned up a few times. The chain carries TRBV25-1 and TRBJ1-1, with a weak D call TRBD1 (6 bases). The V gene's germline CDR1 is MGHDK and CDR2 SYGVNS. The V and J ends lost 1 base and 5 bases respectively, with 11 bases between them. This CDR3 comprises 14 residues. For the CDR3, the DNA is TGTGCCAGCAGTGAATTAGGGGGTTGGACTGAAGCTTTCTTT. It codes for CASSELGGWTEAFF.

The V call is TRBV28, the J call TRBJ1-5; 10 bases align to TRBD1. With V trimmed by 4 bases and J by 16 bases, 19 bases remained unmatched. The length of the CDR3 is 16 residues. Per the germline V gene, CDR1 is MDHEN and CDR2 is SYDVKM. The CDR3 reads CASSSQILGQGGTLHF. Written as DNA, the CDR3 is TGTGCCAGCAGTTCCCAGATCCTAGGACAGGGGGGGACATTACATTTT.

This chain uses TRBV7-3 with TRBJ2-6, with D perhaps TRBD1 or TRBD2 (5 bases each). In germline, CDR1 is SGHTA, CDR2 FQGTGA. The CDR3 is 17 amino acids. The ends were cut back, 1 base at V and 2 bases at J, with 12 bases in the middle. DNA of the CDR3: TGTGCCAGCAGCTTAAGAACGGGACGGGCTGGGGCCAACGTCCTGACTTTC. Its translation is CASSLRTGRAGANVLTF.

This rearrangement joins TRBV6-1 to TRBJ1-5; 9 bases fit TRBD1. Germline V lookup: CDR1 MNHNS, CDR2 SASEGT. The CDR3 runs 15 residues. V lost 6 bases and J lost 11; bases outside the gene matches: 14. This chain's CDR3 is CASSPMTGGGSSQHF. DNA for the CDR3: TGTGCCAGCAGCCCCATGACAGGGGGGGGTTCGTCCCAGCATTTT.

The rearrangement joins TRBV19 to TRBJ1-4; D is ambiguous. Trimming took off 10 bases at V and 7 bases at J, with 19 bases between the two ends. The CDR3 runs 14 residues. Germline loops: CDR1 LNHDA, CDR2 SQIVND (reference sequence). This CDR3 is CATASTGSPEKLFF. The CDR3 region has the DNA TGTGCCACCGCATCCACCGGGTCGCCTGAAAAACTGTTTTTT. The variable domain in full, with the rest retrieved from reference TRBV19 and TRBJ1-4, is DGGITQSPKYLFRKEGQNVTLSCEQNLNHDAMYWYRQDPGQGLRLIYYSQIVNDFQKGDIAEGYSVSREKKESFPLTVTSAQKNPTAFYLCATASTGSPEKLFFGSGTQLSVL.

Notes on this clone: A much larger clonotype is one base distant, so this may be a read error. V and J are TRBV6-6 and TRBJ2-7; unclear D gene. The germline V gene has CDR1 MNHNY and CDR2 SVGAGI (reference sequence). V was cut by 2 bases and J by 2 bases, with 13 bases left in between. The CDR3 loop spans 15 amino acids. The CDR3 here is CASSYKSAGAYEQYF. In DNA form, the CDR3 reads TGTGCCAGCAGTTACAAAAGCGCAGGAGCCTACGAGCAGTACTTC.

The V gene is TRBV14, the J gene TRBJ2-1, with 16 bases aligning to TRBD2. CDR3 length: 18 amino acids. Unmatched junction bases numbered 7, after V lost 2 bases and J lost 6 bases. Germline V lookup: CDR1 SGHDN, CDR2 FVKESK. CDR3 nucleotides: TGTGCCAGCAGCCAACCGGGACTAGCGGGAGGGCGGAGCAATGAGCAGTTCTTC. Residues: CASSQPGLAGGRSNEQFF.

The V and J genes are TRBV19 and TRBJ1-3; 10 bases fit TRBD1. The CDR3 has 13 residues. With 5 bases clipped from V and 7 bases from J, the junction kept 2 bases outside the gene matches. Germline V gene data show CDR1 as LNHDA and CDR2 as SQIVND (reference sequence). The CDR3 sequence: CASSLDRGNTIYF. The CDR3 DNA reads TGTGCCAGTAGTTTGGACAGGGGGAACACCATATATTTT.

The V call is TRBV5-1, the J call TRBJ2-5, with unresolved D. V shed 5 bases and J shed 0 bases, with 5 bases lying between them. CDR1 and CDR2 from the germline V gene are SGHRS and YFSETQ. This CDR3 region has 12 residues. This chain's CDR3 is CASSENQETQYF. The CDR3 coding sequence is TGCGCCAGCAGTGAGAACCAAGAGACCCAGTACTTC. The entire variable domain, with the rest obtained from reference TRBV5-1 and TRBJ2-5, is as follows: KAGVTQTPRYLIKTRGQQVTLSCSPISGHRSVSWYQQTPGQGLQFLFEYFSETQRNKGNFPGRFSGRQFSNSRSEMNVSTLELGDSALYLCASSENQETQYFGPGTRLLVL.

This rearrangement joins TRBV5-1 to TRBJ1-1, with unresolved D. The CDR3 covers 14 residues. The V end lost 3 bases, the J end lost 1 base, and 10 bases lay between the germline ends. Germline values: CDR1 SGHRS, CDR2 YFSETQ. CDR3 in amino acids: CASSSRATNTEAFF. CDR3 in DNA: TGCGCCAGCAGCTCCCGGGCGACGAACACTGAAGCTTTCTTT.

The J gene is TRBJ1-2, the V gene TRBV5-1, with D tentatively TRBD1 (5 bases). This CDR3 is 16 amino acids long. Trimming took 4 bases from V and 7 from J, leaving 23 bases between them. Germline lookup yields CDR1 SGHRS and CDR2 YFSETQ. The CDR3 DNA sequence: TGCGCCAGCAGCCGGTCCGGGGATCCCCTTCAGGGTGGCTACACCTTC. This encodes CASSRSGDPLQGGYTF.

The chain carries TRBV6-5 and TRBJ2-2; D perhaps matches TRBD1 (6 bases). Deletions cut 4 bases from V and 4 bases from J, with 13 bases between. This CDR3 contains 15 residues. Germline V gene data show CDR1 as MNHEY and CDR2 as SVGAGI. CDR3 sequence reads: CASSSPGQITGELFF. CDR3 nucleotide sequence: TGTGCCAGCAGTTCACCGGGACAAATCACCGGGGAGCTGTTTTTT.

The V and J genes are TRBV11-1 and TRBJ2-6; D unclear. Germline assignment: CDR1 SGHAT and CDR2 FQDESV (reference sequence). Deletions cut 5 bases from V and 1 base from J, with 12 bases between. This CDR3 is built from 16 residues. The CDR3 DNA reads as TGTGCCAGCAGCAGCCGACAAGGGTCTGGGGCCAACGTCCTGACTTTC. Translated: CASSSRQGSGANVLTF.

The chain employs TRBV4-2 and TRBJ2-7, with 9 bases identical to TRBD1. Germline assignment: CDR1 LGHNA and CDR2 YNFKEQ. Trimming at V came to 4 bases and at J to 4 bases, leaving 5 bases not matched to a gene. The CDR3 covers 14 residues. The CDR3 sequence is CASSPGQGIYEQYF. In nucleotides, the CDR3 is TGTGCCAGCAGCCCGGGACAGGGAATTTACGAGCAGTACTTC.

The CDR3 region is CSVERAGELFF. The CDR3 DNA is TGCAGCGTTGAGAGGGCCGGGGAGCTGTTTTTT. This sequence joins TRBV29-1 and TRBJ2-2, with a tentative D call TRBD2 (5 bases). This CDR3 region has 11 residues. Germline lookup yields CDR1 SQVTM and CDR2 ANQGSEA. V lost 3 bases and J lost 6, with 5 bases in between.

The chain is built from TRBV6-6 and TRBJ1-3; D gene unclear. In germline, CDR1 is MNHNY, CDR2 SVGAGI (reference sequence). Trimming took off 6 bases at V and 3 bases at J, with 6 bases between the two ends. This CDR3 is built from 12 residues. The CDR3 protein is CASSPSGNTIYF. In DNA, the CDR3 is TGTGCCAGCAGCCCCAGTGGAAACACCATATATTTT.

V and J are TRBV11-2 and TRBJ2-7; tentatively, D is TRBD1 (5 bases). V gave up 5 bases and J gave up 5 bases, with 10 bases separating them. CDR1 is SGHAT and CDR2 is FQNNGV in the germline V gene. The CDR3 extends over 12 amino acids. CDR3 in DNA: TGTGCCAGCAGCCGGACATTCCACGAGCAGTACTTC. Its translation is CASSRTFHEQYF.

As for this clone: The same CDR3 can be traced to other DNA sequences in this sample. The V and J genes are TRBV28 and TRBJ2-7, with D hard to call. The CDR3 loop spans 11 amino acids. Germline V gives CDR1 MDHEN, CDR2 SYDVKM. Deletions cut 4 bases from V and 4 bases from J, with 5 bases between. CDR3: CASSSYYEQYF. The CDR3 DNA sequence: TGTGCCAGCAGTTCCTATTACGAGCAGTACTTC.

The chain joins TRBV29-1 to TRBJ2-3, with D unresolved. CDR1 is SQVTM and CDR2 is ANQGSEA in the germline V gene. The CDR3 runs 10 residues. V was cut by 5 bases and J by 2 bases, with 2 bases left in between. The CDR3 region has the DNA TGCAGCGTTACCACAGATACGCAGTATTTT. Protein: CSVTTDTQYF.

The CDR3, as DNA: TGCAGCGCTAAAATGGACAGGTCGACTGAAGCTTTCTTT. Encoded protein: CSAKMDRSTEAFF. The V call is TRBV29-1, the J call TRBJ1-1; 7 nucleotides line up with TRBD1. J was trimmed by 5 bases and V by 7 bases; bases with no gene match: 10. The CDR3 loop spans 13 amino acids. The germline V gene encodes CDR1 SQVTM and CDR2 ANQGSEA. Together with reference TRBV29-1 and TRBJ1-1, the CDR3 gives the full variable domain: SAVISQKPSRDICQRGTSLTIQCQVDSQVTMMFWYRQQPGQSLTLIATANQGSEATYESGFVIDKFPISRPNLTFSTLTVSNMSPEDSSIYLCSAKMDRSTEAFFGQGTRLTVV.

This clone has a count of ten or more. CDR3: CASSLEEGARSEKLFF. The CDR3 nucleotides read TGCGCCAGCAGCTTGGAGGAGGGGGCTCGAAGTGAAAAACTGTTTTTT. The rearrangement links TRBV5-1 to TRBJ1-4; 7 nucleotides align to TRBD1. The CDR3 sequence is 16 residues long. Unmatched junction bases numbered 9, after V lost 0 bases and J lost 7 bases. The germline V gene encodes CDR1 SGHRS and CDR2 YFSETQ.

The chain recombines TRBV5-1 with TRBJ1-2; 10 bases are a match to TRBD1. The CDR3 has 16 amino acids. The germline V gene encodes CDR1 SGHRS and CDR2 YFSETQ. The trim removed 0 bases at V and 4 bases at J, leaving 6 bases unmatched. As DNA, the CDR3 is TGCGCCAGCAGCTTGGAAGGGACAGGGGTATTCTATGGCTACACCTTC. It codes for CASSLEGTGVFYGYTF.

The chain is built from TRBV30 and TRBJ1-2; 8 positions match TRBD1. This CDR3 is 12 amino acids long. V trimming: 1 base; J trimming: 6 bases; junction bases outside the gene matches: 1. Germline CDR1 is GTSNPN and CDR2 is SVGIG (reference sequence). The CDR3 DNA sequence: TGTGCCTGGAGTGAACAGGGGGATGGCTACACCTTC. The encoded protein is CAWSEQGDGYTF.

The rearrangement links TRBV28 to TRBJ2-2; TRBD2 matches at 7 bases. The J segment lost 5 bases and the V segment lost 5 bases, leaving 8 bases of the junction unmatched. The CDR3 spans 15 residues. The germline CDR1 and CDR2 sequences are MDHEN and SYDVKM. The CDR3 spells CASSTWEGFTGELFF. The DNA for the CDR3 is TGTGCCAGCAGTACCTGGGAGGGTTTTACCGGGGAGCTGTTTTTT.

The CDR3 sequence: CASSPAVGSHQPQHF. CDR3 in DNA: TGTGCCAGCAGTCCAGCAGTCGGGTCCCATCAGCCCCAGCATTTT. The chain has TRBV11-2 and TRBJ1-5; unclear D gene. Germline-derived CDR1 and CDR2 are SGHAT and FQNNGV. The germline V and J ends were trimmed by 6 bases and 5 bases, with 17 bases remaining between them. This CDR3 has 15 residues.

This chain uses TRBV6-5 with TRBJ2-3, with D unclear. Trimming took off 8 bases at V and 2 bases at J, with 14 bases between the two ends. CDR1 and CDR2 (germline): MNHEY, SVGAGI. The CDR3 runs 14 residues. The CDR3 is CASAFGMDTDTQYF. The CDR3 bases are TGTGCCAGCGCTTTCGGTATGGACACAGATACGCAGTATTTT.